The clone carrying this TCR beta chain was counted only a few times. The antigen is undetermined. The germline gene is not matched at one end of the junction; a read error may be the cause. This sample's TCRbeta library carried unique molecular identifier barcodes. TCRdb reprocessed the PCR reads with MiXCR, giving one entry per CDR3 protein. Here the sample spans around 490,000 distinct CDR3 sequences, around 10% being singletons. Germline-derived CDR1 and CDR2 are MNHNY and SVGAGI (reference sequence). CDR3 size: 13 residues. The sample belongs to a study of T-cell reconstitution after alpha-beta-depleted transplantation in children. Study-wide findings and caveats: Newly produced T cells mostly provided counts and TCRbeta diversity after one year, as hyperexpanded clones declined. Surviving recipient T cells and intrathymic progenitors accounted for some patients' high TCRbeta diversity at day 60.

This chain connects TRBV6-6 to TRBJ2-5, with D possibly matching TRBD1 (6 bases). The sequenced sample was PBMCs, mostly from graft donor cells, obtained 180 days after TCRalphabeta/CD19-depleted stem cell transplant. This receptor was obtained from a female patient under 10 years old who had a stem cell transplant for aplastic anemia, so the T cells may come from the graft donor. The CDR3 reads CASSGQYQETHYF. The CDR3 region has the DNA TGTGCCAGCAGCGGACAGTACCAAGAGACCCATTACTTC.